Given below is one T cell receptor (beta chain) in context. TCRdb reprocessed the RT-PCR reads with MiXCR, giving one entry per CDR3 protein. This table has hundreds of thousands of distinct CDR3 sequences, approximately 14% appearing once. This entry is derived from a study of response to subunit inactivated influenza vaccine. The sequence was obtained from a man between 50 and 59 years old who received an inactivated influenza vaccine. Source: PBMCs from blood, taken 14 to 15 days before vaccination.

The DNA of the CDR3 is TGCAGCGTTGACAGACTAGCGGGAGTCGGCGAGCAGTTCTTC. Its translation is CSVDRLAGVGEQFF. This chain links TRBV29-1 with TRBJ2-1; 12 nucleotides match TRBD2. The V and J ends lost 3 bases and 10 bases, in that order; junction bases with no gene match: 7. Germline V gene lookup returns CDR1 SQVTM and CDR2 ANQGSEA. CDR3 length equals 14 residues.